The 24 T cell receptor beta chains presented below share a single source sample, sequenced in a study of cytomegalovirus exposure and HLA in healthy donors. Vbeta (60) and Jbeta (13) primers were used in the PCR. Produced via immunoSEQ multiplex PCR; TCRdb's table is partial and in-frame only. The sample lists over 100,000 clones, approximately 80% occurring once. Sequencing was carried out using PBMCs. These receptors were obtained from a woman aged 40 to 50 in good health and CMV-seropositive.

V is TRBV10-3 and J is TRBJ1-1; possibly TRBD1 for D (6 bases). V gave up 10 bases and J gave up 1 base, with 16 bases separating them. The CDR3 length is 14 residues. CDR1 is ENHRY, CDR2 SYGVKD, per germline. The CDR3 DNA sequence: TGTGCCAGCATTCCGGGACAATGGAACACTGAAGCTTTCTTT. It is translated as CASIPGQWNTEAFF.

This chain joins TRBV14 and TRBJ2-1; TRBD2 matches 14 bases. V was clipped by 4 bases and J by 0 bases; unmatched bases: 11. This CDR3 is built from 20 residues. Germline CDR1 reads SGHDN; CDR2 reads FVKESK. CDR3 nucleotides: TGTGCCAGCAGCCTTCTTCCGGGACTAGCGGGGGAAGGCTCCTACAATGAGCAGTTCTTC. Translating gives CASSLLPGLAGEGSYNEQFF.

The J gene is TRBJ1-5, the V gene TRBV19; D is perhaps TRBD1 (6 bases). V was cut by 11 bases and J by 1 base, with 18 bases left in between. Germline V gives CDR1 LNHDA, CDR2 SQIVND (reference sequence). The CDR3 totals 15 residues. The CDR3 loop reads CASGSQGPSNQPQHF. The DNA for the CDR3 is TGTGCCTCCGGATCACAGGGCCCCAGCAATCAGCCCCAGCATTTT.

V gene TRBV19 combines with J gene TRBJ1-2, with TRBD1 matching 11 bases. V lost 5 bases and J lost 3; bases outside the gene matches: 5. Germline-derived CDR1 and CDR2 are LNHDA and SQIVND (reference sequence). The CDR3 extends over 15 amino acids. In nucleotides, the CDR3 is TGTGCCAGTAGTTCGAGGGACAGGGGGGACTATGGCTACACCTTC. Translated: CASSSRDRGDYGYTF.

The gene calls are TRBV7-2 and TRBJ1-5, with no clear D. Germline CDR1 and CDR2: SGHTA and FQGNSA. The CDR3 length is 13 residues. The germline V and J ends were trimmed by 3 bases and 4 bases, with 7 bases remaining between them. The CDR3 here is CASSFMENQPQHF. The DNA for the CDR3 is TGTGCCAGCAGCTTCATGGAGAATCAGCCCCAGCATTTT.

The rearrangement links TRBV7-9 to TRBJ1-4; D is uncertain. Deletions cut 4 bases from V and 8 bases from J, with 11 bases between. The length of the CDR3 is 13 residues. Germline V gene sequence: CDR1 SEHNR, CDR2 FQNEAQ (reference sequence). The CDR3 loop reads CASSSANREKLFF. CDR3 nucleotides: TGTGCCAGCAGCTCAGCCAACAGAGAAAAACTGTTTTTT.

J is TRBJ2-7 and V is TRBV2; D unclear. V was shortened by 1 base and J by 5 bases, with 12 bases between the two germline ends. CDR1 is SNHLY and CDR2 is FYNNEI in the germline V gene. This CDR3 is 14 amino acids long. The CDR3 region has the DNA TGTGCCAGCAGTGAAGGGTGGGCCTACCACGAGCAGTACTTC. Its translation is CASSEGWAYHEQYF.

The gene calls are TRBV30 and TRBJ2-7; TRBD1 matches at 10 bases. Per the germline V gene, CDR1 is GTSNPN and CDR2 is SVGIG (reference sequence). Germline trimming cut 1 base from V and 5 bases from J; bases unmatched to any gene: 2. The CDR3 loop spans 13 amino acids. The CDR3 DNA reads as TGTGCCTGGAGTGCCGGGACAGGGGACGAGCAGTACTTC. Encoded protein: CAWSAGTGDEQYF. Combining the CDR3 with reference TRBV30 and TRBJ2-7 gives the whole variable domain SQTIHQWPATLVQPVGSPLSLECTVEGTSNPNLYWYRQAAGRGLQLLFYSVGIGQISSEVPQNLSASRPQDRQFILSSKKLLLSDSGFYLCAWSAGTGDEQYFGPGTRLTVT.

A few counts support this clone. This rearrangement joins TRBV13 to TRBJ2-5; D is undetermined. The germline V and J ends were trimmed by 3 bases and 1 base, with 6 bases remaining between them. Germline CDR1 and CDR2: PRHDT and FYEKMQ (reference sequence). The CDR3 runs 13 residues. The CDR3 nucleotides are TGTGCCAGCAGCTTTGGGCCCCAAGAGACCCAGTACTTC. Translating gives CASSFGPQETQYF.

The chain couples TRBV27 to TRBJ2-6; 12 bases are a match to TRBD1. J was trimmed by 1 base and V by 5 bases; bases with no gene match: 3. CDR1 and CDR2 from the germline V gene are MNHEY and SMNVEV (reference sequence). CDR3 size: 17 residues. CDR3 in amino acids: CASSGGQGASGANVLTF. The CDR3 DNA sequence: TGTGCCAGCAGTGGGGGACAGGGGGCTTCTGGGGCCAACGTCCTGACTTTC.

The J gene is TRBJ2-7, the V gene TRBV5-4; tentative D call: TRBD2 (6 bases). This CDR3 spans 16 amino acids. Germline V gives CDR1 SGHNT, CDR2 YYREEE (reference sequence). V was cut by 0 bases and J by 3 bases, with 16 bases left in between. The CDR3 loop is CASSLEVEGWGYEQYF. CDR3 coding DNA: TGTGCCAGCAGCTTGGAAGTGGAGGGTTGGGGCTACGAGCAGTACTTC.

This chain links TRBV2 with TRBJ2-7; D gene uncertain. Per germline, CDR1 SNHLY and CDR2 FYNNEI. Deletions cut 8 bases from V and 1 base from J, with 9 bases between. This CDR3 is 12 amino acids long. The chain's CDR3 is CASCAQSYEQYF. DNA of the CDR3: TGTGCCAGCTGTGCCCAATCCTACGAGCAGTACTTC.

V is TRBV7-8 and J is TRBJ2-5; 10 positions match TRBD1. There are 14 residues in the CDR3. After removal of 6 bases from V and 8 bases from J, the junction contained 9 bases not matched to a gene. Per the germline V gene, CDR1 is SGHVS and CDR2 is FQNEAQ. CDR3 sequence reads: CASREPGTGATQYF. Written as DNA, the CDR3 is TGTGCCAGCAGGGAACCCGGGACAGGGGCCACCCAGTACTTC.

This sequence joins TRBV7-9 and TRBJ2-7; 9 positions agree with TRBD1. V dropped 5 bases and J dropped 3; count of bases not matched to a gene: 8. Germline assignment: CDR1 SEHNR and CDR2 FQNEAQ (reference sequence). The CDR3 totals 15 residues. The CDR3 coding sequence is TGTGCCAGCAGCCAGCCAGGGACAGGGATCTACGAGCAGTACTTC. This gives the protein CASSQPGTGIYEQYF. The complete variable domain, with remaining parts taken from reference TRBV7-9 and TRBJ2-7, reads DTGVSQNPRHKITKRGQNVTFRCDPISEHNRLYWYRQTLGQGPEFLTYFQNEAQLEKSRLLSDRFSAERPKGSFSTLEIQRTEQGDSAMYLCASSQPGTGIYEQYFGPGTRLTVT.

This chain uses TRBV30 with TRBJ1-5, with TRBD1 matching over 8 bases. The CDR3 is 16 residues long. Germline loops: CDR1 GTSNPN, CDR2 SVGIG (reference sequence). As DNA, the CDR3 is TGTGCTTTGAGTTTCAGGGGGCGAGGTAGCAATCAGCCCCAGCATTTT. Amino acids: CALSFRGRGSNQPQHF.

The chain employs TRBV5-1 and TRBJ2-7; 7 nucleotides match TRBD1. This CDR3 has 14 amino acids. Germline CDR1 SGHRS, CDR2 YFSETQ. The CDR3: CATRLGGAGYEQYF. CDR3 in DNA: TGCGCAACCAGATTAGGGGGCGCCGGATACGAGCAGTACTTC.

The chain employs TRBV5-4 and TRBJ2-6; no definite D call. The germline V gene has CDR1 SGHNT and CDR2 YYREEE (reference sequence). CDR3 length: 17 amino acids. Trimming pared 2 bases from V and 0 bases from J, leaving 12 bases between. The CDR3 loop reads CASSLTQQVSGANVLTF. CDR3 in DNA: TGTGCCAGCAGCTTAACCCAGCAGGTCTCTGGGGCCAACGTCCTGACTTTC.

The chain carries TRBV27 and TRBJ1-1, with 9 bases fitting TRBD1. The CDR3 runs to 15 residues. CDR1 and CDR2 (germline): MNHEY, SMNVEV (reference sequence). The V segment lost 2 bases and the J segment 5 bases; nucleotides outside the gene matches: 6. The DNA of the CDR3 is TGTGCCAGCAGTTTACTGGGACAGGGTCGGACTGAAGCTTTCTTT. Translating gives CASSLLGQGRTEAFF.

The gene calls are TRBV5-1 and TRBJ2-3; D gene uncertain. Germline lookup yields CDR1 SGHRS and CDR2 YFSETQ. CDR3 size: 13 residues. V lost 0 bases and J 7 bases, leaving 9 bases between the germline ends. The DNA for the CDR3 is TGCGCCAGCAGCTTGGATAGCTCAAATACGCAGTATTTT. Its protein is CASSLDSSNTQYF.

The CDR3 DNA follows: TGTGCCAGCTCACGATACGGAGAGGAGGATACGCAGTATTTT. The encoded protein is CASSRYGEEDTQYF. This chain connects TRBV18 to TRBJ2-3, with unresolved D. The germline CDR1 and CDR2 sequences are KGHSH and LQKENI. The CDR3 extends over 14 amino acids. Deletions cut 4 bases from V and 6 bases from J, with 14 bases between.

The rearrangement uses TRBV30 and TRBJ1-6, with 7 positions matching TRBD1. With 2 bases clipped from V and 15 bases from J, the junction kept 16 bases outside the gene matches. Per germline, CDR1 GTSNPN and CDR2 SVGIG (reference sequence). The CDR3 consists of 15 residues. The CDR3 here is CAWSPLQGKTRGLHF. In DNA, the CDR3 is TGTGCCTGGAGTCCCCTACAGGGGAAGACGCGCGGCCTCCACTTT.

The gene calls are TRBV5-1 and TRBJ2-5; the D gene is possibly TRBD2 (6 bases). This CDR3 spans 15 amino acids. CDR1 and CDR2 (germline): SGHRS, YFSETQ. The germline V and J ends were trimmed by 0 bases and 4 bases, with 13 bases remaining between them. CDR3 amino acids: CASSLGLVGTETQYF. CDR3 nucleotides: TGCGCCAGCAGCTTGGGACTAGTTGGTACAGAGACCCAGTACTTC.

The V gene is TRBV25-1, the J gene TRBJ1-6; no firm D call. The V gene lost 6 bases and the J gene lost 7 bases, with 19 bases spanning the gap. Germline CDR1 MGHDK, CDR2 SYGVNS. This CDR3 has 16 amino acids. The CDR3 nucleotides read TGTGCCAGCAGCAACACCTTTCCAGGTCCGAATTCACCCCTCCACTTT. Its translation is CASSNTFPGPNSPLHF.

The CDR3 DNA sequence: TGTGCCAGCACCCTCCGACAGGTCAATGAGCAGTTCTTC. Encoded protein: CASTLRQVNEQFF. The J gene is TRBJ2-1, the V gene TRBV7-2; TRBD1 might be the D (6 bases). From germline, CDR1 is SGHTA and CDR2 FQGNSA. This CDR3 spans 13 amino acids. V lost 7 bases and J lost 6, with 13 bases in between.